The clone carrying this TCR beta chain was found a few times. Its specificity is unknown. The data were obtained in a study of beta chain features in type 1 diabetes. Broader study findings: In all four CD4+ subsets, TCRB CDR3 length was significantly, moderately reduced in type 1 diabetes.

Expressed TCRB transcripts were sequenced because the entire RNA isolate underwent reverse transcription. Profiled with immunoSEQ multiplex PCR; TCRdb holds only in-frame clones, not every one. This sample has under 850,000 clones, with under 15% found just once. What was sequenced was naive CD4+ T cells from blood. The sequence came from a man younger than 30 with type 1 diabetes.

The CDR3 DNA reads TGTGCCGGACACAGGGCATCTGGGGATTCACCCCTCCACTTT. It codes for CAGHRASGDSPLHF. This sequence joins TRBV2 and TRBJ1-6; D possibly corresponds to TRBD1 (6 bases). Germline CDR1 reads SNHLY; CDR2 reads FYNNEI. This CDR3 has 14 amino acids. Trimming took off 11 bases at V and 8 bases at J, with 19 bases between the two ends.